These 32 T cell receptor beta chains were sequenced from one sample in a study of regulatory T cells in long-lasting Graves disease. Time point noted: newly diagnosed GD, antithyroid drugs for less than 3 months. Extracted RNA from PBMCs served as the source of the TCR library. According to the study, TCR beta libraries were built with iRepertoire HTBI primers and CDR3-region Arm-PCR. In TCRdb, the multiplex PCR reads were re-called with MiXCR into one record per CDR3 protein. The table lists over 500,000 distinct CDR3 sequences, about 16% of them singletons, with about 11% in the top ten. This sample also belongs to another study, concerning T cells in Graves' hyperthyroidism and ophthalmopathy.

Material: peripheral blood mononuclear cells (PBMCs), obtained at new diagnosis, from a patient treated with antithyroid drugs. Every receptor here comes from a man aged 18 to 30 with Graves disease.

A few counts support this clonotype. V usage is TRBV6-2 or TRBV6-3 and J usage is TRBJ2-7; the D is unclear. The germline V gene has CDR1 MNHEY and CDR2 SVGEGT. The CDR3 totals 11 residues. V gave up 8 bases and J gave up 7 bases, with 12 bases separating them. The CDR3 sequence: CASAAVSEQYF. CDR3 coding DNA: TGTGCCAGCGCTGCGGTGAGTGAGCAGTACTTC.

The gene calls are TRBV4-1 and TRBJ1-2; D perhaps matches TRBD1 (5 bases). Trimming cost V 0 bases and J 5 bases, with 13 bases left between them. The CDR3 runs to 15 residues. The V gene's germline CDR1 is MGHRA and CDR2 YSYEKL. CDR3 DNA sequence: TGCGCCAGCAGCCAAGATGAAGGTACAGGATATGGCTACACCTTC. Translated, it gives CASSQDEGTGYGYTF.

The V gene is TRBV5-1, the J gene TRBJ1-4, with D possibly matching TRBD1 (5 bases). CDR3 length equals 18 residues. The germline V gene encodes CDR1 SGHRS and CDR2 YFSETQ. Trimming took 0 bases from V and 0 from J, leaving 15 bases between them. DNA for the CDR3: TGCGCCAGCAGCTTGGCCTCCGGGGGAACTGCAACTAATGAAAAACTGTTTTTT. Residues: CASSLASGGTATNEKLFF.

V is TRBV2 and J is TRBJ1-6; TRBD1 is a possible D gene (6 bases). The germline gives CDR1 SNHLY, CDR2 FYNNEI. CDR3 length: 15 amino acids. Trimming took 9 bases from V and 10 from J, leaving 22 bases between them. The CDR3 spells CASRRGRGAGSPLHF. The CDR3 DNA reads TGTGCCAGTCGCCGGGGCCGGGGGGCAGGATCACCCCTCCACTTT.

This clonotype occurred many times. J is TRBJ2-1 and V is TRBV29-1; 9 nucleotides line up with TRBD2. J lost 8 bases, V lost 1 base, and 6 bases had no gene match. This CDR3 comprises 14 residues. The germline CDR1 and CDR2 sequences are SQVTM and ANQGSEA. The CDR3 DNA is TGCAGCGTTGAAGGGGCGGGGGGGCCCCATGAGCAGTTCTTC. It translates to CSVEGAGGPHEQFF.

As for this clonotype: A much larger clone lies one base from this, so it may be a read error. The CDR3 DNA is TGTGCCAGCTCACCGGCAGGCCCCATCTACGAGCAGTACTTC. It is translated as CASSPAGPIYEQYF. J is TRBJ2-7 and V is TRBV18; D gene unclear. Looked up from germline, CDR1 is KGHSH and CDR2 is LQKENI. V lost 3 bases to trimming and J lost 3 bases, with 12 bases between them. The CDR3 has 14 residues.

This clonotype has a count of ten or more. The chain is built from TRBV5-1 and TRBJ2-3; TRBD1 might be the D (6 bases). The germline V and J ends were trimmed by 0 bases and 0 bases, with 14 bases remaining between them. This CDR3 comprises 17 residues. CDR1 is SGHRS and CDR2 is YFSETQ in the germline V gene. The CDR3 DNA is TGCGCCAGCAGCTTGGGTGTTTTTGACAGGAGCACAGATACGCAGTATTTT. This translates into CASSLGVFDRSTDTQYF.

Only a few counts were recorded for this clonotype. This CDR3 is CASSVSQGARTEAFF. The CDR3 coding sequence is TGTGCCAGCAGCGTAAGCCAGGGGGCGCGCACTGAAGCTTTCTTT. The chain recombines TRBV9 with TRBJ1-1; 8 nucleotides match TRBD1. With 1 base clipped from V and 4 bases from J, the junction kept 6 bases outside the gene matches. Germline loops: CDR1 SGDLS, CDR2 YYNGEE. CDR3 length: 15 residues.

The table lists this clonotype with a few counts. The chain combines TRBV5-1 with TRBJ2-7; D might be TRBD1 or TRBD2, each matching 5 bases. Germline-derived CDR1 and CDR2 are SGHRS and YFSETQ. The V end was cut by 4 bases, the J end by 0 bases, with 14 bases between. This CDR3 region has 15 residues. CDR3: CASSRDGGISYEQYF. CDR3 DNA: TGCGCCAGCAGCCGGGACGGTGGAATCTCCTACGAGCAGTACTTC.

This clonotype was picked up a small number of times. The chain is built from TRBV5-1 and TRBJ2-5; weak D call: TRBD2 (6 bases). This CDR3 region has 16 residues. Trimming stripped 0 bases from V and 1 base from J, with 13 bases between. Germline V gene sequence: CDR1 SGHRS, CDR2 YFSETQ. The CDR3 DNA reads as TGCGCCAGCAGCTTGGCTGGGGGGAGAGGCCAAGAGACCCAGTACTTC. Its protein is CASSLAGGRGQETQYF.

CDR3: CASSEVAGTGYTF. Written as DNA, the CDR3 is TGTGCCAGCAGTGAAGTGGCAGGGACTGGCTACACCTTC. The chain recombines TRBV25-1 with TRBJ1-2; TRBD1 is a possible D gene (5 bases). V lost 2 bases, J lost 7 bases, and 11 bases lay in between. The CDR3 runs to 13 residues. Germline V gene data show CDR1 as MGHDK and CDR2 as SYGVNS.

This clonotype was counted only a few times. The CDR3: CASSLWGHGNTIYF. The CDR3 DNA follows: TGTGCCAGCAGCTTATGGGGGCATGGAAACACCATATATTTT. The V and J genes are TRBV13 and TRBJ1-3, with D perhaps matching TRBD1 (6 bases). Trimming shortened V by 2 bases and J by 3 bases, and 8 bases separated the two germline ends. This CDR3 has 14 amino acids. The germline CDR1 and CDR2 sequences are PRHDT and FYEKMQ (reference sequence).

This clonotype was seen a single time. V gene TRBV24-1 combines with J gene TRBJ2-1, with D perhaps TRBD2 (6 bases). Germline-derived CDR1 and CDR2 are KGHDR and SFDVKD. The CDR3 spans 15 residues. The germline V and J ends were trimmed by 1 base and 8 bases, with 14 bases remaining between them. CDR3 sequence (DNA): TGTGCCACCAGTGATTTTGGTGGGGGGAGAGATGAGCAGTTCTTC. Translation: CATSDFGGGRDEQFF.

Comment on this clonotype: A single base separates this from a much larger clone, so it may be a read error. The chain recombines TRBV20-1 with TRBJ2-1; 8 bases map to TRBD2. Germline CDR1 DFQATT, CDR2 SNEGSKA (reference sequence). The CDR3 has 16 amino acids. CDR3 loop: CNARRTLGGGRIEQFF. CDR3 DNA sequence: TGCAATGCTAGACGGACGTTGGGTGGCGGGAGGATTGAGCAGTTCTTC.

This clonotype was recorded a few times. J is TRBJ1-4 and V is TRBV20-1; D remains ambiguous. V gave up 3 bases and J gave up 7 bases, with 9 bases separating them. The CDR3 contains 12 residues. Germline V CDR1 and CDR2: DFQATT, SNEGSKA (reference sequence). The CDR3 bases are TGCAGTGCTAGGAACAGAGCTGAAAAACTGTTTTTT. Translation: CSARNRAEKLFF.

This clonotype came up many times. This chain connects TRBV13 to TRBJ2-4, with D perhaps assigned TRBD1 or TRBD2 (5 bases each). Looked up from germline, CDR1 is PRHDT and CDR2 is FYEKMQ (reference sequence). The V end lost 1 base, the J end lost 12 bases, and 13 bases lay between the germline ends. There are 13 residues in the CDR3. This CDR3 is CASSLAGQPSQYF. As DNA, the CDR3 is TGTGCCAGCAGCTTAGCGGGGCAGCCTTCTCAGTACTTC.

This clonotype occurred many times. V usage is TRBV7-2 and J usage is TRBJ2-5, with TRBD2 matching 9 bases. Germline V lookup: CDR1 SGHTA, CDR2 FQGNSA. This CDR3 region has 14 residues. V trimming: 3 bases; J trimming: 4 bases; junction bases outside the gene matches: 3. The CDR3 reads CASSFGGRGETQYF. Written as DNA, the CDR3 is TGTGCCAGCAGCTTCGGCGGGAGGGGAGAGACCCAGTACTTC.

This clonotype was seen a few times. The chain joins TRBV29-1 to TRBJ1-3, with 7 bases matching TRBD1. Trimming took 7 bases from V and 4 from J; bases not matched to a gene: 10. This CDR3 has 14 amino acids. Germline V CDR1 and CDR2: SQVTM, ANQGSEA. The CDR3 reads CSASQGSRGNTIYF. The CDR3 DNA follows: TGCAGCGCCTCACAGGGGTCACGGGGAAACACCATATATTTT.

This chain connects TRBV6-2 or TRBV6-3 to TRBJ2-5; 7 nucleotides match TRBD2. The CDR3 totals 15 residues. The germline CDR1 and CDR2 sequences are MNHEY and SVGEGT. V shed 4 bases and J 4 bases; nucleotides not matched to a gene: 9. The chain's CDR3 is CASSFIEGLTETQYF. CDR3 nucleotide sequence: TGTGCCAGCAGTTTTATAGAGGGACTAACAGAGACCCAGTACTTC.

This clonotype was seen repeatedly, ten times or more. CDR3 sequence: CASSHALRTDTQYF. CDR3 DNA sequence: TGTGCCAGCAGCCACGCTCTCCGCACAGATACGCAGTATTTT. The chain couples TRBV3-1 to TRBJ2-3; D is undetermined. V gave up 3 bases and J gave up 1 base, with 8 bases separating them. The CDR3 contains 14 residues. Germline-derived CDR1 and CDR2 are LGHDT and YNNKEL (reference sequence).

This clonotype has a count of ten or more. The chain employs TRBV28 and TRBJ2-5; tentative D call: TRBD2 (7 bases). Germline CDR1 reads MDHEN; CDR2 reads SYDVKM. V gave up 7 bases and J gave up 6 bases, with 18 bases separating them. The CDR3 extends over 14 amino acids. CDR3 DNA sequence: TGTGCCAGCAACAACCCGGGGGGCATGAAGACCCAGTACTTC. Translation: CASNNPGGMKTQYF.

The table lists this clonotype with a few counts. The V call is TRBV5-4, the J call TRBJ2-3; 7 positions agree with TRBD1. The V segment lost 4 bases and the J segment 9 bases; nucleotides outside the gene matches: 14. CDR3 length: 15 amino acids. Germline-derived CDR1 and CDR2 are SGHNT and YYREEE (reference sequence). This CDR3 is CASSPQGGSQGTQYF. DNA of the CDR3: TGTGCCAGCAGCCCCCAAGGGGGCTCCCAAGGCACGCAGTATTTT.

The J gene is TRBJ1-3, the V gene TRBV2; D is undetermined. There are 13 residues in the CDR3. The V and J ends lost 7 bases and 4 bases respectively, with 11 bases between them. Germline V CDR1 and CDR2: SNHLY, FYNNEI. DNA of the CDR3: TGTGCCAGCAATCGGGCACCCGGAAACACCATATATTTT. Its protein is CASNRAPGNTIYF.

This clonotype was found many times. The rearrangement joins TRBV12-3 or TRBV12-4 to TRBJ2-7; tentative D call: TRBD1 (6 bases). V lost 5 bases, J lost 9 bases, and 17 bases lay in between. The CDR3 totals 13 residues. CDR3 residues: CASSMDSPGGQYF. CDR3 nucleotide sequence: TGTGCCAGCAGTATGGACAGCCCCGGCGGGCAGTACTTC.

This clonotype was seen ten or more times. The V call is TRBV2, the J call TRBJ1-1; TRBD1 matches at 9 bases. Germline V lookup: CDR1 SNHLY, CDR2 FYNNEI. The trim removed 7 bases at V and 11 bases at J, leaving 5 bases unmatched. The CDR3 consists of 11 residues. The CDR3 sequence: CASTWDRAAFF. The CDR3 nucleotides are TGTGCCAGCACCTGGGACAGGGCGGCTTTCTTT.

This clonotype appeared once. One base away lies a much larger clone, so this may be a sequencing read error. No conserved phenylalanine or tryptophan ends this CDR3, so it is likely a read error. The J gene is TRBJ1-1, the V gene TRBV2, with D possibly being TRBD1 (5 bases). Germline CDR1 and CDR2: SNHLY and FYNNEI. Trimming shortened V by 7 bases and J by 1 base, and 13 bases separated the two germline ends. This CDR3 spans 14 amino acids. CDR3 DNA sequence: TGTGCCAGCACTAAAGGGACGGAGAACACTGAAGCTTTCTCT. Its translation is CASTKGTENTEAFS.

The table lists this clonotype with many counts. The chain has TRBV27 and TRBJ2-7; TRBD1 is a possible D gene (6 bases). Germline-derived CDR1 and CDR2 are MNHEY and SMNVEV (reference sequence). Trimming removed 3 bases from V and 3 bases from J, with 12 bases in between. CDR3 size: 14 residues. CDR3 in DNA: TGTGCCAGCAGTTTGGGGGACACCCGCTACGAGCAGTACTTC. Amino acid sequence: CASSLGDTRYEQYF.

The chain employs TRBV14 and TRBJ2-5, with D possibly called TRBD1 or TRBD2 (7 bases each). From germline, CDR1 is SGHDN and CDR2 FVKESK. The V gene lost 3 bases and the J gene lost 5 bases, with 19 bases spanning the gap. This CDR3 has 16 residues. CDR3 in DNA: TGTGCCAGCAGCCACCAAGGCAGGGGGGGCGCGGAGACCCAGTACTTC. Protein sequence: CASSHQGRGGAETQYF.

In its sample, this clonotype was seen many times. The V gene is TRBV12-3 or TRBV12-4, the J gene TRBJ2-2, with 7 nucleotides matching TRBD1. The CDR3 is 17 residues long. Trimming cost V 3 bases and J 2 bases; bases outside gene matches: 9. The chain's CDR3 is CASSLPLTGLNTGELFF. Written as DNA, the CDR3 is TGTGCCAGCAGTTTGCCGTTGACAGGGCTTAACACCGGGGAGCTGTTTTTT.

This clonotype was seen many times. The chain joins TRBV6-1 to TRBJ1-2, with a weak D call TRBD1 (6 bases). This CDR3 spans 15 amino acids. V lost 5 bases and J lost 2, with 15 bases in between. CDR1 is MNHNS and CDR2 is SASEGT in the germline V gene. This CDR3 is CASSRQGTTNYGYTF. The CDR3 nucleotides are TGTGCCAGCAGTAGGCAGGGGACCACAAACTATGGCTACACCTTC.

This clonotype was seen ten or more times. At one boundary the junction diverges from the germline segment, which might be a read error. The genes are TRBV3-1 and TRBJ1-3; 7 positions match TRBD1. The CDR3 is made up of 14 amino acids. Germline V gene sequence: CDR1 LGHDT, CDR2 YNNKEL (reference sequence). The CDR3 region is CASSQGDTGARRDF. In DNA, the CDR3 is TGTGCCAGCAGCCAAGGTGATACAGGGGCCAGGAGGGATTTT.

The table lists this clonotype with many counts. The gene calls are TRBV2 and TRBJ2-5; D not certain. The CDR3 length is 11 residues. V lost 2 bases and J lost 5, with 3 bases in between. CDR1 is SNHLY, CDR2 FYNNEI, per germline. The DNA for the CDR3 is TGTGCCAGCAGTGAATTGGAGACCCAGTACTTC. It yields the protein CASSELETQYF.